The present entry profiles one T cell receptor (beta chain) with its context. No antigen is known for it. Sorted populations all exceeded 95% purity. This sample is part of a study of beta chain features in type 1 diabetes. The germline V gene has CDR1 SGDLS and CDR2 YYNGEE. With V trimmed by 1 base and J by 10 bases, 2 bases remained unmatched. This CDR3 has 13 residues. Since all of the isolated RNA was reverse transcribed, expressed TCRB transcripts were what got sequenced. The protocol was immunoSEQ multiplex PCR, while the TCRdb copy is restricted to in-frame clones and leaves out a portion. The data hold roughly 130,000 clones, with over 15% observed a single time. Study results and limitations: Type 1 diabetes patients showed a moderate but significant shortening of TCRB CDR3s in all four CD4+ subsets. A closer apparent resemblance between naive, central memory and Treg TCRB repertoires was seen in patients than in healthy donors.

The V gene is TRBV9, the J gene TRBJ2-1; TRBD2 agrees at 10 bases. The TCR sequence derives from a man aged 25-40 years with type 1 diabetes. The specimen was central memory CD4+ T cells from blood. CDR3 coding DNA: TGTGCCAGCAGCGTAACGGGACTAGCGGAGCAGTTCTTC. Translated: CASSVTGLAEQFF. The whole variable domain, filled in from reference TRBV9 and TRBJ2-1, reads DSGVTQTPKHLITATGQRVTLRCSPRSGDLSVYWYQQSLDQGLQFLIQYYNGEERAKGNILERFSAQQFPDLHSELNLSSLELGDSALYFCASSVTGLAEQFFGPGTRLTVL.